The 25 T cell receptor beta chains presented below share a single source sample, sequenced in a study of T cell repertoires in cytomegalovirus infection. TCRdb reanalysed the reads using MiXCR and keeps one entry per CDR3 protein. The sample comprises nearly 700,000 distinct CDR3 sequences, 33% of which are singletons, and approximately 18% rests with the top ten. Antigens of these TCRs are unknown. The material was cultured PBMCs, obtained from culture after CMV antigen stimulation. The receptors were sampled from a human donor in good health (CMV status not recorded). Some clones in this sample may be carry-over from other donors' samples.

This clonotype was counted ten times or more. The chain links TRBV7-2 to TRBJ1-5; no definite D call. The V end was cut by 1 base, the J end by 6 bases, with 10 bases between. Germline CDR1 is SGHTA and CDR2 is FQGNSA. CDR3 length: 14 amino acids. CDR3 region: CASSLDSAAQPQHF. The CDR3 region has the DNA TGTGCCAGCAGCTTAGATAGTGCGGCTCAGCCCCAGCATTTT.

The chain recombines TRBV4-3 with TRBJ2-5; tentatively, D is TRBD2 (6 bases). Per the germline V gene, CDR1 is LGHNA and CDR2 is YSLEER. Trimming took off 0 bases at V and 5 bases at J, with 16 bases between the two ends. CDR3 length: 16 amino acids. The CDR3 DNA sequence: TGCGCCAGCAGCCAAGACCCGGGACTCCCTCCGGAGACCCAGTACTTC. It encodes CASSQDPGLPPETQYF.

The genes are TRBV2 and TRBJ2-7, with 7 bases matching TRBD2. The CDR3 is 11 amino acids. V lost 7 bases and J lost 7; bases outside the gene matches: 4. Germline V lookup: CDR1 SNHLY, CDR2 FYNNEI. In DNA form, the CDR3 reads TGTGCCAGCACCCAGCGGGAAGAGCAGTACTTC. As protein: CASTQREEQYF.

The CDR3 DNA reads as TGTGCCAGCAGCCCGCATTGGGGGGGGCGTAGGGACACTGAAGCTTTCTTT. Amino acid sequence: CASSPHWGGRRDTEAFF. The chain employs TRBV7-2 and TRBJ1-1, with D tentatively TRBD1 (6 bases). Germline loops: CDR1 SGHTA, CDR2 FQGNSA. The germline V and J ends were trimmed by 5 bases and 3 bases, with 22 bases remaining between them. The CDR3 runs to 17 residues.

The CDR3, as DNA: TGTGCCAGCAGCTGGGGAGGTGGCACAGATACGCAGTATTTT. It specifies CASSWGGGTDTQYF. This rearrangement joins TRBV14 to TRBJ2-3; a weak D match, TRBD2 (6 bases). Germline V gene sequence: CDR1 SGHDN, CDR2 FVKESK. Trimming removed 5 bases from V and 1 base from J, with 10 bases in between. The CDR3 consists of 14 residues.

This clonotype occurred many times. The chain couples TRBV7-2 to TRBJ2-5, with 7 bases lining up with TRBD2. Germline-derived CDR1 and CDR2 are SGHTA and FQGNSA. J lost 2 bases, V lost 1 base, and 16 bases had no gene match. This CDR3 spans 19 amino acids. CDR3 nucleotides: TGTGCCAGCAGCTTAGGGGGGGGGACCCAGCTTTACTTACAAGAGACCCAGTACTTC. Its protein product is CASSLGGGTQLYLQETQYF.

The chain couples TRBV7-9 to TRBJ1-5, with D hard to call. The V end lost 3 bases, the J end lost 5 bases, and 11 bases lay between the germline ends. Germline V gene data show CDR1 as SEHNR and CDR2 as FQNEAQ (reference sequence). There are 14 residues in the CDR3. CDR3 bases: TGTGCCAGCAGCTTCGTACCCGGGGATCAGCCCCAGCATTTT. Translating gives CASSFVPGDQPQHF.

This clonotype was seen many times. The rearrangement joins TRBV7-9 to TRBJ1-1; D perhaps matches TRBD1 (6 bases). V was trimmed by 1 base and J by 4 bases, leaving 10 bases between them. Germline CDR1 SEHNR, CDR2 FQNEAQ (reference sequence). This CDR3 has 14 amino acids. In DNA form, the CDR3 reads TGTGCCAGCAGCTTAGTTACAGGGAGCACTGAAGCTTTCTTT. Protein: CASSLVTGSTEAFF.

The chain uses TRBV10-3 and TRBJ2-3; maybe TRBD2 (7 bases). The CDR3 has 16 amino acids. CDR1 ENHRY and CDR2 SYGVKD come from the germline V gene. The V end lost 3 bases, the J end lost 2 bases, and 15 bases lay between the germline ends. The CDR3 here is CAISDTQRDITDTQYF. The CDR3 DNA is TGTGCCATCAGTGATACTCAGCGGGACATCACAGATACGCAGTATTTT.

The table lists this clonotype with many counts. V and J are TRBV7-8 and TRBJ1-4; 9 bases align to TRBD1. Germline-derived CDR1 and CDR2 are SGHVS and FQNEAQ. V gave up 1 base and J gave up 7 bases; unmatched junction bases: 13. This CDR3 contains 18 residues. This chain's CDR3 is CASSLGGRTGGISEKLFF. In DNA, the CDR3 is TGTGCCAGCAGCTTAGGCGGTAGAACAGGGGGCATTAGTGAAAAACTGTTTTTT.

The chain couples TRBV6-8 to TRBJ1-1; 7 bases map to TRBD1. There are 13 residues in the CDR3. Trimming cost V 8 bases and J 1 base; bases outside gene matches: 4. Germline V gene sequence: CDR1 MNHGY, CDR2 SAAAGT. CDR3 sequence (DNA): TGTGCCAGCGTACGGGACAGGAACACTGAAGCTTTCTTT. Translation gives CASVRDRNTEAFF.

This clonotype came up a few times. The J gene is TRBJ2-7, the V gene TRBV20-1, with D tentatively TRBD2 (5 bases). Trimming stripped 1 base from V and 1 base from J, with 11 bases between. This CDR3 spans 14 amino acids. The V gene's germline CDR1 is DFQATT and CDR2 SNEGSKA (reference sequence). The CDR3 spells CSARVVRASYEQYF. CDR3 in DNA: TGCAGTGCTAGAGTTGTGCGGGCGTCCTACGAGCAGTACTTC.

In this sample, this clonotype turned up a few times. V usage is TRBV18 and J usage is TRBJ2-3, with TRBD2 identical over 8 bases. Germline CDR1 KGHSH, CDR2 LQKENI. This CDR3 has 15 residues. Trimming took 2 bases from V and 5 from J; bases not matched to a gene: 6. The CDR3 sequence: CASSPALADRDTQYF. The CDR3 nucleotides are TGTGCCAGCTCACCAGCACTAGCGGATAGAGATACGCAGTATTTT.

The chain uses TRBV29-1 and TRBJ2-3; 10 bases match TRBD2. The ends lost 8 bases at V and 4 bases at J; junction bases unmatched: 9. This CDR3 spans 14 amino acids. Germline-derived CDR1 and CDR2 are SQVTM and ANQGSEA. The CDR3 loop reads CSSDGLAGADTQYF. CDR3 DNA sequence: TGCAGCTCTGATGGCCTAGCGGGGGCAGATACGCAGTATTTT.

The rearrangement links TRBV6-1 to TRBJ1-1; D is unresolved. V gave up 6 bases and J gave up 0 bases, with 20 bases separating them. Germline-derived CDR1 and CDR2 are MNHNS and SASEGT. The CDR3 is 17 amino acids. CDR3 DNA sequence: TGTGCCAGCAGCGGGAAGGCCACGACTAATTTGAACACTGAAGCTTTCTTT. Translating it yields CASSGKATTNLNTEAFF.

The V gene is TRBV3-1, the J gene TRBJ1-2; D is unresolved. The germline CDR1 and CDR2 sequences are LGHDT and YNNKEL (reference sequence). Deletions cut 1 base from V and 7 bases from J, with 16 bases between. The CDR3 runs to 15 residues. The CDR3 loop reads CASSQGLGPYGGYTF. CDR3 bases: TGTGCCAGCAGCCAAGGGTTAGGTCCGTATGGTGGCTACACCTTC.

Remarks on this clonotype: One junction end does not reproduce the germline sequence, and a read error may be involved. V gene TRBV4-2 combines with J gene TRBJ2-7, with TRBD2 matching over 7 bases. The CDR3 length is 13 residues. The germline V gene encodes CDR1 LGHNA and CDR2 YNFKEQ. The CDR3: CASSHGGTTEQYF. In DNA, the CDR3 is TGTGCCAGTAGCCATGGAGGGACTACAGAGCAGTACTTC.

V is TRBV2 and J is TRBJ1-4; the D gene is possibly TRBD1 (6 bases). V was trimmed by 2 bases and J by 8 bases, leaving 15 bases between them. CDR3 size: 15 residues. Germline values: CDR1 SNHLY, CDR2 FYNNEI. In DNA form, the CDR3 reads TGTGCCAGCAGTGAACAGGGGACCGTTGGGGAAAAACTGTTTTTT. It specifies CASSEQGTVGEKLFF.

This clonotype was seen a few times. CDR3 bases: TGTGCCAGCAGCTTAGGACTAGCGGGGGGACTCGGTACGCAGTATTTT. Protein product: CASSLGLAGGLGTQYF. The chain has TRBV7-2 and TRBJ2-3, with 13 bases lining up with TRBD2. There are 16 residues in the CDR3. Losses at the gene ends were 1 base for V and 8 bases for J; bases not matched to a gene: 6. Germline lookup yields CDR1 SGHTA and CDR2 FQGNSA.

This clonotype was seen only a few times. Here the CDR3 reads CASSQDDRSSGNTIYF. CDR3 DNA sequence: TGCGCCAGCAGCCAGGATGACAGGTCCTCTGGAAACACCATATATTTT. The chain uses TRBV4-1 and TRBJ1-3; maybe TRBD1 (6 bases). The CDR3 runs 16 residues. V lost 3 bases and J lost 0, with 12 bases in between. CDR1 is MGHRA, CDR2 YSYEKL, per germline.

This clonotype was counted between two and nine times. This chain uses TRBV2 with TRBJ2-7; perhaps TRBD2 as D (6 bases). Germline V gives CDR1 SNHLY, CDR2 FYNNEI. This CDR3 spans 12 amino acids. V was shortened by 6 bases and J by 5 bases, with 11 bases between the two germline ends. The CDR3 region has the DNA TGTGCCAGCAGGGGGGAGGCCCACGAGCAGTACTTC. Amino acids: CASRGEAHEQYF.

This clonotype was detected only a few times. CDR3 DNA: TGTGCCAGCACCGCCAGGGGAACATTGACAGATACGCAGTATTTT. Translation gives CASTARGTLTDTQYF. The chain has TRBV12-3 or TRBV12-4 and TRBJ2-3; D may be TRBD1 (6 bases). The V end was cut by 7 bases, the J end by 3 bases, with 17 bases between. This CDR3 is built from 15 residues.

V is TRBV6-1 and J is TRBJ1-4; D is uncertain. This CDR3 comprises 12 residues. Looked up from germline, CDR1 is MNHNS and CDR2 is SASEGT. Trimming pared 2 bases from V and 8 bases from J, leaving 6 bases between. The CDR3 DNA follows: TGTGCCAGCAGTGAACAAACCGAAAAACTGTTTTTT. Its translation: CASSEQTEKLFF.

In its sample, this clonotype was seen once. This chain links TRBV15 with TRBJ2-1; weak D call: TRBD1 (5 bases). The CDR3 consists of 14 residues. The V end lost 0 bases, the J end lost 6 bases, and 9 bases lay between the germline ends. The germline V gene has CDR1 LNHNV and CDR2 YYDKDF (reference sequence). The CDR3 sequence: CATSRDLGPNEQFF. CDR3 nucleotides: TGTGCCACCAGCAGAGATTTGGGGCCCAATGAGCAGTTCTTC.

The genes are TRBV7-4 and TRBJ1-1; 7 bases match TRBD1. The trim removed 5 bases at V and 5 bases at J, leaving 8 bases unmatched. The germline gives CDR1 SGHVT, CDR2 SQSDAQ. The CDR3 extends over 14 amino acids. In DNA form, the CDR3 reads TGTGCCAGCAGCCAATCCGGGACAGTGACTGAAGCTTTCTTT. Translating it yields CASSQSGTVTEAFF.